This T cell receptor (beta chain) was sequenced in a study of OX40 agonist ivuxolimab in advanced cancers. Produced via immunoSEQ multiplex PCR; TCRdb's table is partial and in-frame only. The sample yields about 73,000 clones, about 87% seen once. V was clipped by 0 bases and J by 2 bases, with 5 bases between them. CDR3 length: 13 amino acids. CDR1 and CDR2 from the germline V gene are MNHNY and SVGAGI (reference sequence). This rearrangement joins TRBV6-6 to TRBJ2-7; D possibly corresponds to TRBD2 (5 bases). The sequence was collected from an adult with an advanced solid tumor such as melanoma, head and neck, liver or kidney cancer. Sequencing used CD4+ or CD8+ T cells sorted from blood, obtained in a trial of the OX40 agonist ivuxolimab. CDR3 sequence (DNA): TGTGCCAGCAGTTACTCGGAGGCCTACGAGCAGTACTTC. Its protein product is CASSYSEAYEQYF.